The 24 T cell receptor beta chains below come from one sample, sequenced in a study of immune heterogeneity within non-small cell lung tumors. TCR beta CDR3 was amplified by multiplex PCR, first round around 10 cycles, 32 V and 13 J primers. TCRdb re-derived calls from the multiplex PCR reads in MiXCR, one entry per CDR3 protein. The top ten clones hold around 5.2% of a sample with 14,000 to 15,000 distinct CDR3 sequences, around 27% of them seen once. Template input, which was bulk tumor genomic DNA, totaled 600 ng per sample. The authors collected several far-apart biopsies from each primary tumor during surgery. Patients underwent curative surgery for untreated, newly diagnosed non-small cell lung cancer. Sample: lung tumor tissue. The source of these receptors is a man aged 35 to 55 with non-small cell lung cancer.

This clonotype was counted once. Given a much more abundant clone one base away, this may be a read error. This chain connects TRBV24-1 to TRBJ2-5; TRBD2 agrees at 10 bases. V gave up 0 bases and J gave up 5 bases; unmatched junction bases: 5. Germline-derived CDR1 and CDR2 are KGHDR and SFDVKD. CDR3 size: 16 residues. Here the CDR3 DNA reads TGTGCCACCAGTGATTTGGGCCTAGCGGGAGTTGAGACCCAGTACTTC. This gives the protein CATSDLGLAGVETQYF.

Relative to its sample, this clonotype is medium-sized (0.01 to 0.1%). The CDR3 coding sequence is TGTGCCAGCAGTAGCGGGAGAGGCTTCTACGAGCAGTACTTC. Protein product: CASSSGRGFYEQYF. The gene calls are TRBV27 and TRBJ2-7; 8 nucleotides match TRBD2. The germline V gene encodes CDR1 MNHEY and CDR2 SMNVEV (reference sequence). This CDR3 is built from 14 residues. The ends lost 5 bases at V and 3 bases at J; junction bases unmatched: 6.

Comment on this clonotype: A much larger clone differs by one base, so this may be a read error. The gene calls are TRBV10-2 and TRBJ2-1; TRBD1 might be the D (6 bases). Trimming stripped 4 bases from V and 10 bases from J, with 17 bases between. The CDR3 totals 14 residues. The V gene's germline CDR1 is WSHSY and CDR2 SAAADI. The CDR3 nucleotides read TGCGCCAGCAGTGGGCCAGGGACAACCAGGGAGCAGTTCTTC. This sequence encodes CASSGPGTTREQFF.

This clonotype was picked up one time. A much larger clonotype is one base distant, so this may be a read error. V is TRBV2 and J is TRBJ2-3; 7 positions agree with TRBD2. The CDR3 extends over 15 amino acids. The germline V gene has CDR1 SNHLY and CDR2 FYNNEI. The CDR3 region is CASRTSSFSTDKQYF. The CDR3 nucleotides read TGTGCCAGCAGGACTAGCTCCTTTAGCACAGATAAGCAGTATTTT.

At least ten counts were recorded for this clonotype. The rearrangement joins TRBV12-3 or TRBV12-4 to TRBJ1-1; D is possibly TRBD1 (6 bases). The length of the CDR3 is 15 residues. Trimming took 7 bases from V and 0 from J, leaving 15 bases between them. CDR3 sequence (DNA): TGTGCCAGCATACCCAATGGACAGATGAACACTGAAGCTTTCTTT. It codes for CASIPNGQMNTEAFF.

At least ten counts were recorded for this clonotype. The V gene is TRBV19, the J gene TRBJ1-2, with unresolved D. The CDR3 runs 12 residues. V lost 1 base, J lost 8 bases, and 8 bases lay in between. The germline V gene has CDR1 LNHDA and CDR2 SQIVND (reference sequence). CDR3 DNA: TGTGCCAGTAGTATAGGGAACCGAGGCTACACCTTC. This codes for CASSIGNRGYTF.

This chain links TRBV13 with TRBJ2-1; D may be TRBD2 (5 bases). CDR1 PRHDT and CDR2 FYEKMQ come from the germline V gene (reference sequence). The CDR3 sequence is 16 residues long. The V end was cut by 2 bases, the J end by 6 bases, with 17 bases between. The CDR3 reads CASSLTVRVRGNEQFF. The CDR3 DNA reads as TGTGCCAGCAGCTTAACCGTGAGGGTTCGGGGCAATGAGCAGTTCTTC.

This clonotype was detected many times. The CDR3, as DNA: TGCGCCAGCTTGGACGGGCCTAACACCGGGGAGCTGTTTTTT. Residues: CASLDGPNTGELFF. J is TRBJ2-2 and V is TRBV5-1; no definite D call. Trimming removed 7 bases at V and 2 bases at J, with 12 bases between. CDR3 size: 14 residues. The germline CDR1 and CDR2 sequences are SGHRS and YFSETQ.

In its sample, this clonotype was seen many times. The gene calls are TRBV29-1 and TRBJ1-1; D is unclear. This CDR3 has 11 residues. V was pared by 2 bases and J by 11 bases, with 12 bases between. Germline CDR1 is SQVTM and CDR2 is ANQGSEA. CDR3 amino acids: CSVESGLFAFF. Here the CDR3 DNA reads TGCAGCGTTGAAAGCGGGCTTTTTGCTTTCTTT.

Sample share makes this clonotype medium-sized. The chain employs TRBV29-1 and TRBJ2-2, with TRBD2 matching 11 bases. The J segment lost 6 bases and the V segment lost 5 bases, leaving 8 bases of the junction unmatched. From germline, CDR1 is SQVTM and CDR2 ANQGSEA. This CDR3 spans 15 amino acids. The CDR3 protein is CSVRALAGGAGELFF. DNA for the CDR3: TGCAGCGTTAGGGCGTTAGCGGGAGGGGCCGGGGAGCTGTTTTTT.

This clonotype was counted a few times. The CDR3 nucleotides read TGTGCCAGCAGCCAGGACGGAGACTACGAGCAGTACTTC. This codes for CASSQDGDYEQYF. The chain combines TRBV7-9 with TRBJ2-7; no definite D call. Germline CDR1 is SEHNR and CDR2 is FQNEAQ (reference sequence). The CDR3 sequence is 13 residues long. The V gene lost 5 bases and the J gene lost 3 bases, with 11 bases spanning the gap.

This chain connects TRBV5-1 to TRBJ2-5, with TRBD2 matching 10 bases. V trimming: 3 bases; J trimming: 4 bases; junction bases outside the gene matches: 9. The CDR3 extends over 16 amino acids. Germline V gene lookup returns CDR1 SGHRS and CDR2 YFSETQ. The CDR3 DNA reads as TGCGCCAGCAGCTCAGGACTAGCGGATCTGGGAGAGACCCAGTACTTC. Translation: CASSSGLADLGETQYF. The whole variable domain, remainder taken from reference TRBV5-1 and TRBJ2-5, is KAGVTQTPRYLIKTRGQQVTLSCSPISGHRSVSWYQQTPGQGLQFLFEYFSETQRNKGNFPGRFSGRQFSNSRSEMNVSTLELGDSALYLCASSSGLADLGETQYFGPGTRLLVL.

Of note for this clonotype: Just one base apart from a much larger clone, this may be a read error. The rearrangement joins TRBV13 to TRBJ2-1; no reliable D call. This CDR3 has 15 amino acids. The germline gives CDR1 PRHDT, CDR2 FYEKMQ (reference sequence). This chain's CDR3 is CASSLELLSGDDQFF. Written as DNA, the CDR3 is TGTGCCAGCAGCTTAGAACTCTTGTCAGGTGATGATCAGTTCTTC.

Relative to its sample, this clonotype is medium-sized. The gene calls are TRBV12-3 or TRBV12-4 and TRBJ2-3, with TRBD2 matching over 12 bases. CDR3 size: 15 residues. J lost 5 bases, V lost 6 bases, and 6 bases had no gene match. CDR3 in amino acids: CASSRLAGAGDTQYF. Here the CDR3 DNA reads TGTGCCAGCAGCCGACTAGCGGGGGCAGGAGATACGCAGTATTTT.

This clonotype was observed at least ten times. J is TRBJ1-3 and V is TRBV5-1; a weak D match, TRBD1 (5 bases). This CDR3 has 16 amino acids. Per the germline V gene, CDR1 is SGHRS and CDR2 is YFSETQ. V was cut by 0 bases and J by 3 bases, with 13 bases left in between. CDR3 in DNA: TGCGCCAGCAGCTTGGAAACGGGGCTTGTTGGAAACACCATATATTTT. As protein: CASSLETGLVGNTIYF.

This clonotype was seen once. A single base separates this from a much larger clone, so it may be a read error. The CDR3 end shows no conserved phenylalanine or tryptophan, and so a read error is likely. Here the CDR3 reads CSARGPFSGQYY. The CDR3 bases are TGCAGTGCTAGAGGCCCTTTCTCAGGGCAGTACTAC. The chain is built from TRBV20-1 and TRBJ2-7; D is ambiguous. Trimming removed 1 base at V and 9 bases at J, with 13 bases between. The CDR3 loop spans 12 amino acids. In germline, CDR1 is DFQATT, CDR2 SNEGSKA (reference sequence).

The chain carries TRBV6-5 and TRBJ2-7; TRBD1 might be the D (5 bases). Germline V gene sequence: CDR1 MNHEY, CDR2 SVGAGI. This CDR3 is 15 amino acids long. V was clipped by 4 bases and J by 2 bases, with 15 bases between them. CDR3 region: CASSCSKGATYEQYF. CDR3 nucleotide sequence: TGTGCCAGCAGTTGCTCGAAAGGGGCAACCTACGAGCAGTACTTC.

The chain has TRBV10-2 and TRBJ2-5, with D possibly matching TRBD2 (5 bases). CDR3 length: 13 residues. V was shortened by 2 bases and J by 9 bases, with 13 bases between the two germline ends. Germline V gene sequence: CDR1 WSHSY, CDR2 SAAADI. The CDR3 protein is CASSENPIGAQYF. CDR3 sequence (DNA): TGCGCCAGCAGTGAGAACCCAATCGGGGCCCAGTACTTC.

This clonotype ranks as medium-sized. This chain joins TRBV27 and TRBJ1-6; D perhaps matches TRBD1 (6 bases). Germline V gives CDR1 MNHEY, CDR2 SMNVEV (reference sequence). The CDR3 loop spans 14 amino acids. Trimming cost V 4 bases and J 6 bases, with 10 bases left between them. CDR3 residues: CASSYKGVNSPLHF. CDR3 sequence (DNA): TGTGCCAGCAGTTATAAGGGGGTTAATTCACCCCTCCACTTT.

This clonotype is labeled medium-sized. V usage is TRBV19 and J usage is TRBJ1-5; D perhaps matches TRBD1 (5 bases). The CDR3 loop spans 13 amino acids. CDR1 and CDR2 from the germline V gene are LNHDA and SQIVND (reference sequence). The V gene lost 7 bases and the J gene lost 3 bases, with 10 bases spanning the gap. The CDR3 loop is CASNQGNNQPQHF. For the CDR3, the DNA is TGTGCCAGTAATCAGGGAAACAATCAGCCCCAGCATTTT.

At least ten counts were recorded for this clonotype. The V gene is TRBV19, the J gene TRBJ2-2, with 8 bases lining up with TRBD1. With V trimmed by 4 bases and J by 6 bases, 4 bases remained unmatched. The CDR3 is 14 residues long. Germline CDR1 is LNHDA and CDR2 is SQIVND (reference sequence). CDR3 coding DNA: TGTGCCAGTAGTAGGACAGGGTATTCCGGGGAGCTGTTTTTT. This sequence encodes CASSRTGYSGELFF.

With regard to this clonotype: A read error may explain this, as a much larger clone is one base away. V is TRBV11-3 and J is TRBJ2-7; perhaps TRBD1 as D (6 bases). CDR1 and CDR2 (germline): SGHNT, YENEEA. The length of the CDR3 is 14 residues. Trimming left V 5 bases short and J 0 bases short, with 11 bases between. CDR3 coding DNA: TGTGCCAGCAGCCGGGACAAACGCTCCTACGAGCAGTACTTC. Encoded protein: CASSRDKRSYEQYF. Full variable domain (rest looked up from reference TRBV11-3 and TRBJ2-7): EAGVVQSPRYKIIEKKQPVAFWCNPISGHNTLYWYLQNLGQGPELLIRYENEEAVDDSQLPKDRFSAERLKGVDSTLKIQPAELGDSAVYLCASSRDKRSYEQYFGPGTRLTVT.

By its share, this clonotype is medium-sized. The V gene is TRBV6-1, the J gene TRBJ1-6, with 9 bases identical to TRBD1. CDR1 is MNHNS, CDR2 SASEGT, per germline. V gave up 5 bases and J gave up 9 bases; unmatched junction bases: 11. This CDR3 comprises 16 residues. CDR3 sequence reads: CASSHRTGVKVSPLHF. In DNA form, the CDR3 reads TGTGCCAGCAGTCACAGGACAGGGGTAAAGGTTTCACCCCTCCACTTT.

Remarks on this clonotype: This could be a read error, since a much larger clone is one nucleotide away. V gene TRBV12-3 or TRBV12-4 combines with J gene TRBJ1-5, with D possibly matching TRBD1 (5 bases). The CDR3 length is 14 residues. The ends were cut back, 9 bases at V and 1 base at J, with 13 bases in the middle. CDR3 bases: TGTGCCAGAAGTGTCGGGGGGAGCAATCAGCCCCAGCATTTT. As protein: CARSVGGSNQPQHF.